Following are 3 T cell receptor beta chains from one sample sequenced in a study of T cells after yellow fever vaccination. Via MiXCR, TCRdb re-called the 5' RACE reads, giving one row per CDR3 protein. The sample lists around 120,000 distinct CDR3 sequences; around 15% were seen once. The sample consisted of CD8+ T cells sorted from PBMCs, taken 5 days after the yellow fever booster vaccination. The receptors come from a young man who received the YFV17D yellow fever vaccine.

In DNA, the CDR3 is TGTGCCAGCAAAAGTACAGGAGGACCCACCGGGGAGCTGTTTTTT. Protein: CASKSTGGPTGELFF. V and J are TRBV27 and TRBJ2-2; D is perhaps TRBD1 or TRBD2 (5 bases each). V lost 7 bases and J 4 bases, leaving 16 bases between the germline ends. The CDR3 length is 15 residues. Germline CDR1 and CDR2: MNHEY and SMNVEV (reference sequence).

This chain uses TRBV4-1 with TRBJ1-6, with D unresolved. V lost 5 bases and J 4 bases, leaving 9 bases between the germline ends. Germline CDR1 and CDR2: MGHRA and YSYEKL. The CDR3 loop spans 14 amino acids. The chain's CDR3 is CASSRFWYNSPLHF. The CDR3 DNA sequence: TGCGCCAGCAGCAGGTTTTGGTATAATTCACCCCTCCACTTT.

The genes are TRBV4-1 and TRBJ2-3; D gene ambiguous. The CDR3 loop spans 17 amino acids. Germline V gene sequence: CDR1 MGHRA, CDR2 YSYEKL. V lost 1 base to trimming and J lost 0 bases, with 14 bases between them. The CDR3 coding sequence is TGCGCCAGCAGCCAAGTTCTCCGCAGTTCTAGCACAGATACGCAGTATTTT. It specifies CASSQVLRSSSTDTQYF.